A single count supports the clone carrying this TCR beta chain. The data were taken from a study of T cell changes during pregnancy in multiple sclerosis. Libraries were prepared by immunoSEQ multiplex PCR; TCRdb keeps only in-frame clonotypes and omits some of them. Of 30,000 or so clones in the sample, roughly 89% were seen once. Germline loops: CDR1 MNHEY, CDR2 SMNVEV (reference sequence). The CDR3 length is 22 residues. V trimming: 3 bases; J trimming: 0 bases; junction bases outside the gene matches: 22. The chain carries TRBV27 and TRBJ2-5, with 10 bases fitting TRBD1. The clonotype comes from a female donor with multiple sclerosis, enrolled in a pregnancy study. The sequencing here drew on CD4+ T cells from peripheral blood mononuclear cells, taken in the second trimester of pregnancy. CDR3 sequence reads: CASSFSPLRDRGRGRYQETQYF. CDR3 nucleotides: TGTGCCAGCAGTTTCTCCCCTCTCCGGGACAGGGGTCGCGGTCGATACCAAGAGACCCAGTACTTC.